This entry lists 3 T cell receptor beta chains sequenced from one sample in a study of T cells in Graves' hyperthyroidism and ophthalmopathy. The source material, RNA transcripts, was used to amplify TCR beta CDR3 regions. In the first-round RT-PCR of the TCR CDR3, the HTBI primer set was used. TCRdb re-called the multiplex PCR reads with MiXCR, one entry per CDR3 protein. The table has about 560,000 distinct CDR3 sequences, around 15% seen once; the top ten hold 15% to 20%. The specimen sequenced was blood. Every receptor here comes from a woman younger than 35 with Graves' hyperthyroidism.

V is TRBV7-2 and J is TRBJ2-2; D is unresolved. The germline gives CDR1 SGHTA, CDR2 FQGNSA. CDR3 length: 13 amino acids. Trimming removed 2 bases from V and 6 bases from J, with 7 bases in between. In DNA form, the CDR3 reads TGTGCCAGCAGCTTACGGCTTTCCGGGGAGCTGTTTTTT. Residues: CASSLRLSGELFF.

This clonotype has a count of ten or more. This chain connects TRBV11-2 to TRBJ2-5, with 7 bases aligning to TRBD2. Germline values: CDR1 SGHAT, CDR2 FQNNGV. The CDR3 runs to 12 residues. J gave up 9 bases and V 3 bases, and 4 bases lay outside the gene matches. As DNA, the CDR3 is TGTGCCAGCAGCTTTACTAGCGAGGCCCAGTACTTC. Encoded protein: CASSFTSEAQYF.

At least ten counts were recorded for this clonotype. The rearrangement uses TRBV7-2 and TRBJ1-1, with TRBD1 matching 9 bases. V lost 5 bases to trimming and J lost 0 bases; unmatched junction nucleotides: 4. The length of the CDR3 is 15 residues. Germline-derived CDR1 and CDR2 are SGHTA and FQGNSA. The CDR3 coding sequence is TGTGCCAGCAGCCCCACAGGGGGCATGAACACTGAAGCTTTCTTT. Translated, it gives CASSPTGGMNTEAFF.